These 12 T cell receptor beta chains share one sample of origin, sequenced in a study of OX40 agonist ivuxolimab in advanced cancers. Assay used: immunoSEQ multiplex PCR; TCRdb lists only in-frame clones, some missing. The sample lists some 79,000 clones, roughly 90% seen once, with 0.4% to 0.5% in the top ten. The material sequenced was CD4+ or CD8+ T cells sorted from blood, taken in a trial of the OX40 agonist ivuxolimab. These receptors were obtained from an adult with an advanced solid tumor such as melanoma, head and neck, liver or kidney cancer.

The CDR3 spells CAISRTGGRDSAYEQYF. Here the CDR3 DNA reads TGTGCCATCAGCCGGACAGGGGGAAGAGACTCTGCCTACGAGCAGTACTTC. The chain recombines TRBV10-3 with TRBJ2-7; 10 bases fit TRBD1. Trimming at V came to 6 bases and at J to 2 bases, leaving 13 bases not matched to a gene. The CDR3 runs to 17 residues. Per the germline V gene, CDR1 is ENHRY and CDR2 is SYGVKD.

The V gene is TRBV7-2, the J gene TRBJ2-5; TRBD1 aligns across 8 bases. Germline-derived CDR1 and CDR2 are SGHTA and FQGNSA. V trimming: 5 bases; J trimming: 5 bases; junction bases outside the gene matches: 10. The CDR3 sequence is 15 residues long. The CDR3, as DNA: TGTGCCAGCAGCCAAATGGGACAGGCCCGGGAGACCCAGTACTTC. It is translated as CASSQMGQARETQYF.

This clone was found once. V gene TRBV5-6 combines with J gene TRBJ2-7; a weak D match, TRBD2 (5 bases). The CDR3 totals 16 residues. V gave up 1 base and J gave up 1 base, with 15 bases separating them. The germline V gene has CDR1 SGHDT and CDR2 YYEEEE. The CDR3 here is CASSLSTWTGSYEQYF. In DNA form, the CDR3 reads TGTGCCAGCAGCTTGTCGACCTGGACGGGGTCCTACGAGCAGTACTTC.

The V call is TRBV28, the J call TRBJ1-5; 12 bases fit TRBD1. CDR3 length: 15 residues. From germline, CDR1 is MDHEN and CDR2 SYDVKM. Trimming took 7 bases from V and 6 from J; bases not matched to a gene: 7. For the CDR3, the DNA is TGTGCCAGCACTTCGGGACAGGGGGCAAGTCAGCCCCAGCATTTT. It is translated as CASTSGQGASQPQHF.

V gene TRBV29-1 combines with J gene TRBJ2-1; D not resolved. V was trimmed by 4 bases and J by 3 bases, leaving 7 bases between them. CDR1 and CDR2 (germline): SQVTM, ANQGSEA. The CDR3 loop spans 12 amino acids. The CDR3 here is CSVGLYYNEQFF. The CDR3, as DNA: TGCAGCGTTGGACTTTACTACAATGAGCAGTTCTTC.

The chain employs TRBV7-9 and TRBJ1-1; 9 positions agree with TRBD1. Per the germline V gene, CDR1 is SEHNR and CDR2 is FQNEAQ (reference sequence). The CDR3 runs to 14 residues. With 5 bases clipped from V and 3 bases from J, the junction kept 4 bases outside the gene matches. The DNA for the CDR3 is TGTGCCAGCAGCCTACAGGGGGCTGACACTGAAGCTTTCTTT. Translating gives CASSLQGADTEAFF.

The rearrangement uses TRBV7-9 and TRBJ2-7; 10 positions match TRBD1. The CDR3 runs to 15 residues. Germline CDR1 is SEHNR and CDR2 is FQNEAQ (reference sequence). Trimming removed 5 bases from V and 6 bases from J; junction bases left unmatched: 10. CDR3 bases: TGTGCCAGCAGCCTCACCGGGACAGGGGTTGGCGAGCAGTACTTC. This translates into CASSLTGTGVGEQYF.

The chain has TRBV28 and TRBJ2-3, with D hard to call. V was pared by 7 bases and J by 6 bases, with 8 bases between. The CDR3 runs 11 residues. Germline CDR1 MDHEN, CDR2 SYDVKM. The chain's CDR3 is CASKSTDTQYF. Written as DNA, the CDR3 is TGTGCCAGCAAGTCTACGGATACGCAGTATTTT.

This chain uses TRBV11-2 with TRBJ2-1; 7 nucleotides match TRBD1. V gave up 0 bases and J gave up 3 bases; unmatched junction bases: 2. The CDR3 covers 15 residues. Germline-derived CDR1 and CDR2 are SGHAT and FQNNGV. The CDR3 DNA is TGTGCCAGCAGCTTAGAGGGGGACAGCTACAATGAGCAGTTCTTC. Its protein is CASSLEGDSYNEQFF. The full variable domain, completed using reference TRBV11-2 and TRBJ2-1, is EAGVAQSPRYKIIEKRQSVAFWCNPISGHATLYWYQQILGQGPKLLIQFQNNGVVDDSQLPKDRFSAERLKGVDSTLKIQPAKLEDSAVYLCASSLEGDSYNEQFFGPGTRLTVL.

The CDR3 DNA reads TGTGCCAGCTCAGCCGGGACAGGAGGTGGCTACACCTTC. This encodes CASSAGTGGGYTF. The chain is built from TRBV18 and TRBJ1-2; TRBD1 matches at 8 bases. CDR1 is KGHSH and CDR2 is LQKENI in the germline V gene. This CDR3 is 13 amino acids long. The V and J ends lost 5 bases and 7 bases, in that order; junction bases with no gene match: 6.

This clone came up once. As DNA, the CDR3 is TGTGCCAGCAGGCGACAGTCGAGCTCCTATAATTCACCCCTCCACTTT. As protein: CASRRQSSSYNSPLHF. This chain connects TRBV2 to TRBJ1-6, with a possible D match to TRBD1 (5 bases). V was trimmed by 6 bases and J by 0 bases, leaving 12 bases between them. CDR3 length: 16 residues. Germline V CDR1 and CDR2: SNHLY, FYNNEI.

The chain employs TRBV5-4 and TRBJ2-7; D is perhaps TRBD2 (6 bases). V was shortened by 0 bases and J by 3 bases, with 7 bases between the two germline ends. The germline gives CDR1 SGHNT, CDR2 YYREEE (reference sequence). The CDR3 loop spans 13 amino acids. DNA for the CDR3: TGTGCCAGCAGCTTGGTCGGGGGCTACGAGCAGTACTTC. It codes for CASSLVGGYEQYF. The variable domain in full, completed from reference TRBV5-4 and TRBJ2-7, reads ETGVTQSPTHLIKTRGQQVTLRCSSQSGHNTVSWYQQALGQGPQFIFQYYREEENGRGNFPPRFSGLQFPNYSSELNVNALELDDSALYLCASSLVGGYEQYFGPGTRLTVT.